What follows are 5 T cell receptor beta chains derived from one specimen sequenced in a study of vaccination and CD4 T cells after COVID-19. Sequence data for DNA of cultured CD4+ T cells were generated by the Oncomine TCR Beta short-read assay. TCRdb reanalysed the PCR reads using MiXCR and keeps one entry per CDR3 protein. The sample carries 26,000 or so distinct CDR3 sequences, approximately 39% recorded once. Their antigen targets remain unknown. As to treatment: roughly 10-day PBMC culture with coronavirus spike peptide pools or control peptides (ViraFEST assay). Sequencing was done on a sample of CD4+ T cells from blood, cultured in vitro. The source of these receptors is a human donor who had recovered from COVID-19.

The rearrangement links TRBV10-1 to TRBJ2-1; TRBD2 might be the D (7 bases). The CDR3 is 14 residues long. Germline lookup yields CDR1 WNHNN and CDR2 SYGVQD (reference sequence). Trimming pared 6 bases from V and 2 bases from J, leaving 11 bases between. The CDR3 nucleotides are TGCGCCAGCAGCCCGGGGGGCCCCTACAATGAGCAGTTCTTC. Its translation: CASSPGGPYNEQFF.

The chain has TRBV24-1 and TRBJ1-2; unclear D gene. With 9 bases removed from V and 5 bases from J, the gap between germline ends came to 21 bases. The CDR3 has 15 residues. Germline-derived CDR1 and CDR2 are KGHDR and SFDVKD. The CDR3 sequence is CATLPVGLGLYGYTF. The CDR3 DNA reads TGTGCCACCCTCCCGGTGGGTTTAGGTTTATATGGCTACACCTTC.

This clonotype appeared once. The chain couples TRBV6-5 to TRBJ2-7, with TRBD1 identical over 7 bases. Trimming cost V 2 bases and J 3 bases; bases outside gene matches: 13. CDR3 length: 17 amino acids. Germline CDR1 MNHEY, CDR2 SVGAGI. The CDR3 reads CASSYGADRRGFYEQYF. The CDR3 DNA reads as TGTGCCAGCAGTTACGGAGCTGATCGCAGGGGGTTCTACGAGCAGTACTTC.

The rearrangement uses TRBV15 and TRBJ2-1; perhaps TRBD2 as D (6 bases). V lost 3 bases to trimming and J lost 2 bases, with 17 bases between them. The CDR3 extends over 17 amino acids. CDR1 LNHNV and CDR2 YYDKDF come from the germline V gene (reference sequence). The CDR3 DNA is TGTGCCACCAGCAGCCCACGTTATGGAGGGGCCTACAATGAGCAGTTCTTC. Protein product: CATSSPRYGGAYNEQFF.

J is TRBJ1-3 and V is TRBV7-9; D remains ambiguous. The V gene's germline CDR1 is SEHNR and CDR2 FQNEAQ (reference sequence). V was shortened by 0 bases and J by 2 bases, with 8 bases between the two germline ends. CDR3 length: 15 residues. DNA for the CDR3: TGTGCCAGCAGCTTAGCAGGAGGGACTGGAAACACCATATATTTT. Translated, it gives CASSLAGGTGNTIYF.